This TCR beta chain was found in a study of memory CD8 T cells in hepatitis C reinfection. Overall study context: Between 12 and 24 weeks after reinfection detection, late samples were drawn.

Germline V gene lookup returns CDR1 MNHNS and CDR2 SASEGT. The CDR3 covers 17 residues. Trimming took off 2 bases at V and 2 bases at J, with 16 bases between the two ends. The table came from immunoSEQ multiplex PCR; TCRdb's copy has only in-frame clones and leaves some out. Among about 50,000 clones, roughly 89% were seen once, and the ten largest hold approximately 0.67%. The time point denotes: late/post reinfection, 12 to 24 weeks after detection. TCR sequencing was done directly ex vivo on sorted cells, without expansion in vitro. At all three reinfection time points, viable CD3+ CD8+ CD45RO- cells from two donors served as controls.

The sample taken for sequencing was naive CD8+ T cells sorted from blood. The chain combines TRBV6-1 with TRBJ2-4, with TRBD2 as a possible D gene (7 bases). The receptor's source is a man aged 18 to 30 with hepatitis C virus infection. The CDR3 spells CASSERWGGPTKNIQYF. CDR3 in DNA: TGTGCCAGCAGTGAAAGGTGGGGGGGGCCGACCAAAAACATTCAGTACTTC.